A selection of T cell receptor beta chains follows, all from one sample in a study of blood T cell repertoires in COVID-19. Clones were read by immunoSEQ multiplex PCR, and TCRdb kept only the in-frame ones, dropping some. The sample lists under 400,000 clones, around 87% seen once, with more than 9% in the top ten. Sequencing input: peripheral blood. The source of these receptors is a woman aged 30 to 39 with COVID-19, enrolled during active disease. Both conserved end residues are part of each CDR3. The D gene is left open where the match is weak. Clone size appears in some rows only: once, few, many, or a class for an expanded clone.

V	J	D	size	DNA	CDR3
TRBV6-5	TRBJ1-2	NA	NA	TGTGCCAGCACGGGTTTACCTAACTATGGCTACACCTTC	CASTGLPNYGYTF
TRBV5-1	TRBJ2-1	NA	NA	TGCGCCAGCAGCTTGGCGGCAGGAAACTACAATGAGCAGTTCTTC	CASSLAAGNYNEQFF
TRBV12-5	TRBJ1-1	NA	NA	TGTGCTAGTGGTTTGGATGTAGAGGTCAACACTGAAGCTTTCTTT	CASGLDVEVNTEAFF
TRBV5-1	TRBJ2-3	NA	once	TGCGCCAGCAGCTTTGCTAGTAGCGCAGATACGCAGTATTTT	CASSFASSADTQYF
TRBV6-5	TRBJ2-4	TRBD2	NA	TGTGCCAGCAGCCCCGGGGGGATCGCCAAAAACATTCAGTACTTC	CASSPGGIAKNIQYF
TRBV4-1	TRBJ1-5	NA	few	TGCGCCAGCAGCCGGTCACTTAATCAGCCCCAGCATTTT	CASSRSLNQPQHF
TRBV4-3	TRBJ1-3	NA	NA	TGCGCCAGCAGCCAAGATGAGAGGGCCAGCTCTGGAAACACCATATATTTT	CASSQDERASSGNTIYF
TRBV4-3	TRBJ2-5	NA	NA	TGCGCCAGCAGCCAAGAACAACATCCCGAGACCCAGTACTTC	CASSQEQHPETQYF
TRBV11-2	TRBJ2-3	TRBD2	NA	TGTGCCAGCAGCTTAGGAGGGTCACCTAGCGGGAGGACAACAGATACGCAGTATTTT	CASSLGGSPSGRTTDTQYF
TRBV4-2	TRBJ2-1	TRBD2	once	TGTGCCAGCAGCCAAGTGTCTTTTGCGGGAGATACGAACGAGCAGTTCTTC	CASSQVSFAGDTNEQFF
TRBV5-1	TRBJ1-5	NA	few	TGCGCCAGCAGCTTGGAGTCAGGTGTCAATCAGCCCCAGCATTTT	CASSLESGVNQPQHF
TRBV19	TRBJ2-1	TRBD2	few	TGTGCCAGTACGGCGGGGGGCGACTACAATGAGCAGTTCTTC	CASTAGGDYNEQFF
TRBV6-2/TRBV6-3	TRBJ2-5	NA	NA	TGTGCCAGCAGTGAGGACACTTTGGGGACCCAGTACTTC	CASSEDTLGTQYF
TRBV5-1	TRBJ1-5	NA	NA	TGCGCCAGCAGCTTGGTAAGCGGTAGCAATCAGCCCCAGCATTTT	CASSLVSGSNQPQHF
TRBV5-1	TRBJ2-1	TRBD1	NA	TGCGCCAGCAGCTTAGGGGACAGCAACAATGAGCAGTTCTTC	CASSLGDSNNEQFF
TRBV7-9	TRBJ2-2	TRBD2	NA	TGTGCCAGCAGCCACCCGGGAGGATCCGACGGGACCGGGGAGCTGTTTTTT	CASSHPGGSDGTGELFF
TRBV2	TRBJ2-5	TRBD1	NA	TGTGCCAGTCCCGAGGGGATCCGGGACAGGGAAGAGACCCAGTACTTC	CASPEGIRDREETQYF
TRBV7-2	TRBJ2-3	NA	NA	TGTGCCAGCAGCTTTCCAGGAGGAAGAGAATTCACAGATACGCAGTATTTT	CASSFPGGREFTDTQYF
TRBV19	TRBJ2-2	NA	NA	TGTGCCAGTAGTATTACAGTGACCGGGGAGCTGTTTTTT	CASSITVTGELFF
TRBV28	TRBJ2-7	NA	NA	TGTGCCAGCCTTGGGCTGGTATATGCGAGCGAGCAGTACTTC	CASLGLVYASEQYF
TRBV6-5	TRBJ2-7	TRBD1	NA	TGTGCCAGCAGTTTTGACAGGGGGCGATCCTACGAGCAGTACTTC	CASSFDRGRSYEQYF
TRBV10-3	TRBJ1-3	NA	once	TGTGCCACCCGAATGGGGGAGGGCAGCTCTGGAAACACCATATATTTT	CATRMGEGSSGNTIYF
TRBV18	TRBJ1-5	NA	NA	TGTGCCAGCTCACCAGCAGCGCAGGGGCATCAGCCCCAGCATTTT	CASSPAAQGHQPQHF
TRBV21-1	TRBJ2-7	NA	NA	TGTGCCAGCAGCAAACCCCTGGCTAGCGGGAGGGTAAGGTCCTACGAGCAGTACTTC	CASSKPLASGRVRSYEQYF
TRBV19	TRBJ1-5	TRBD1	NA	TGTGCCAGTAGTATGGGGTCAGGGGGTAATCAGCCCCAGCATTTT	CASSMGSGGNQPQHF
TRBV3-1/TRBV3-2	TRBJ1-3	TRBD1	few	TGTGCCAGCAGCCCCTACGACAGGGATAGAAACACCATATATTTT	CASSPYDRDRNTIYF
TRBV6-5	TRBJ2-1	NA	NA	TGTGCCAGCGGCCGGGGGACTGGGGTTTACAATGAGCAGTTCTTC	CASGRGTGVYNEQFF
TRBV21-1	TRBJ2-7	NA	NA	TGTGCCAGCAGAAGGACCGGGAGATCCTACGAGCAGTACTTC	CASRRTGRSYEQYF
TRBV6-5	TRBJ2-7	TRBD2	NA	TGTGCCAGCATTCGGAGCGGGGGACGCGAGCAGTACTTC	CASIRSGGREQYF
TRBV27	TRBJ2-7	NA	once	TGTGCCAGCAGTCCCCTTAGCTCCTACGAGCAGTACTTC	CASSPLSSYEQYF
TRBV28	TRBJ2-5	NA	NA	TGTGCCAGCCACCTAACAGGGTTGCAAGAGACCCAGTACTTC	CASHLTGLQETQYF
TRBV6-6	TRBJ2-7	NA	NA	TGTGCCAGCAGTCCTTGGACAGAGGGCTACGAGCAGTACTTC	CASSPWTEGYEQYF
TRBV28	TRBJ2-2	TRBD2	NA	TGTGCCAGCAGCCACGGGACTAGCTCATGGGAGCTGTTTTTT	CASSHGTSSWELFF
TRBV19	TRBJ2-5	NA	NA	TGTGCCAGTAGTATTGGTCTTAGGGGAGAGACCCAGTACTTC	CASSIGLRGETQYF
TRBV28	TRBJ1-6	TRBD1	NA	TGTGCCAGCCACGACGGGACAGGGTTCTCACCCCTCCACTTT	CASHDGTGFSPLHF
TRBV5-1	TRBJ2-5	TRBD2	NA	TGCGCCAGCAGCCAAGGACTAGCGGGAGGCGTCGGGACGGGGACCCAGTACTTC	CASSQGLAGGVGTGTQYF
TRBV7-3	TRBJ2-7	TRBD2	once	TGTGCCAGCAGCCTTTTCTTAGCGGGAGTAGGCAGTTACGAGCAGTACTTC	CASSLFLAGVGSYEQYF
TRBV19	TRBJ2-1	TRBD1	NA	TGTGCCAGTAGCGTGGGACAGGGGAGTGAGCAGTTCTTC	CASSVGQGSEQFF
TRBV10-3	TRBJ1-1	NA	NA	TGTGCCATCAGTGGTGACAGATTGAAAGCTTTCTTT	CAISGDRLKAFF
TRBV6-2/TRBV6-3	TRBJ2-7	NA	NA	TGTGCCAGCAGTTTGGGACTCATCTACGAGCAGTACTTC	CASSLGLIYEQYF
TRBV18	TRBJ2-5	NA	NA	TGTGCCAGCTCCTCGGGTAGCGAGACCCAGTACTTC	CASSSGSETQYF
TRBV5-1	TRBJ2-1	TRBD2	NA	TGCGCCAGCTTTGGCGGGAGGCATCATGTCTCCTACAATGAGCAGTTCTTC	CASFGGRHHVSYNEQFF